This TCR beta chain comes out of a study of blood T cell repertoires in COVID-19. In the authors' methods: Estimates of nucleated cell counts were drawn from the amplification of reference gene primers. Profiled with immunoSEQ multiplex PCR; TCRdb holds only in-frame clones, not every one. Clone size and V and J calls were adopted from that table, with D and trimming inferred from the DNA. Altogether roughly 250,000 clones are present, about four fifths being singletons, with the ten largest covering 3.5% to 4%. The germline V and J ends were trimmed by 3 bases and 2 bases, with 16 bases remaining between them. This CDR3 contains 16 residues. Germline loops: CDR1 KGHSH, CDR2 LQKENI. All enrollees were roughly 18 to 95 years old and from fewer than 30 US areas. Clinical histories supplied by participants themselves formed the basis of cohort assignment.

Material for sequencing was PBMCs or T cells enriched from blood (not recorded which). This receptor was obtained from a woman aged 35 to 49 who had been exposed to COVID-19. The genes are TRBV18 and TRBJ1-1; no clear D. This CDR3 reads CASSPIGQQSNTEAFF. CDR3 bases: TGTGCCAGCTCACCTATTGGGCAACAGTCCAACACTGAAGCTTTCTTT. Drawing the rest from reference TRBV18 and TRBJ1-1, the complete variable domain is NAGVMQNPRHLVRRRGQEARLRCSPMKGHSHVYWYRQLPEEGLKFMVYLQKENIIDESGMPKERFSAEFPKEGPSILRIQQVVRGDSAAYFCASSPIGQQSNTEAFFGQGTRLTVV.